The rows below give T cell receptor beta chains drawn from one sample of a study of T cells after yellow fever vaccination. TCRdb processed the 5' RACE reads anew with MiXCR; each CDR3 protein has one entry. Found here are approximately 580,000 distinct CDR3 sequences, 17% of them singletons; the top ten hold roughly 17%. The specimen was PBMCs, collected 5 days after the first yellow fever vaccination. These TCRs come from a man between 18 and 29 years old who received the YFV17D yellow fever vaccine. Each CDR3 is given with its conserved first and last residue. A D gene is named only where the DNA matches it firmly. Clone size appears in some rows only: once, few, many, or a class for an expanded clone.

>TRBJ2-5|-|-|TRBV4-1
TGCGCCAGCAGCCAAGCCCGGACGGTACAAGAGACCCAGTACTTC
CASSQARTVQETQYF
>TRBJ1-3|-|few|TRBV6-1
TGTGCCAGCAGTGGGACATGGGGAAACACCATATATTTT
CASSGTWGNTIYF
>TRBJ2-1|TRBD2|-|TRBV5-6
TGTGCCAGCAGCTTGTCCCTAGCGGGGAAGGTCCGGCATGAGCAGTTCTTC
CASSLSLAGKVRHEQFF
>TRBJ1-1|TRBD1|-|TRBV29-1
TGCAGCGTTGGAGCAGGGGGGGATGAAACTGAAGCTTTCTTT
CSVGAGGDETEAFF
>TRBJ2-5|-|-|TRBV5-1
TGCGCCAGCAGCCCGGGTATAGAGGCCCAGTACTTC
CASSPGIEAQYF
>TRBJ1-1|-|-|TRBV7-6
TGTGCCAGCACCCGGGGGGGCATGAACACTGAAGCTTTCTTT
CASTRGGMNTEAFF
>TRBJ2-2|TRBD1|-|TRBV5-1
TGCGCCAGCAACTCCGGGACAGCGAACACCGGGGAGCTGTTTTTT
CASNSGTANTGELFF
>TRBJ2-1|-|-|TRBV4-1
TGCGCCAGCAGCCAGATAGACCTCGGGATATCCTCCTACAATGAGCAGTTCTTC
CASSQIDLGISSYNEQFF
>TRBJ1-5|-|few|TRBV9
TGTGCCAGCAGCGTCGACCCAGATCAGCCCCAGCATTTT
CASSVDPDQPQHF
>TRBJ2-7|-|few|TRBV20-1
TGCAGTGCTAGAGGGACTTCTCAATACGAGCAGTACTTC
CSARGTSQYEQYF
>TRBJ1-3|-|few|TRBV2
TGTGCCAGCAGCGGGGTGGTGGACACCATATATTTT
CASSGVVDTIYF
>TRBJ2-3|-|few|TRBV10-3
TGTGCCATCAGTGTGAGTAGCGGCACAGATACGCAGTATTTT
CAISVSSGTDTQYF
>TRBJ2-6|-|few|TRBV4-2
TGTGCCAGCAGCCAAACAGGTGGGGCCAACGTCCTGACTTTC
CASSQTGGANVLTF
>TRBJ1-2|-|few|TRBV5-1
TGCGCCAGCAGGGGTTCCCAGACGGACTATGGCTACACCTTC
CASRGSQTDYGYTF
>TRBJ2-7|-|-|TRBV15
TGTGCCACCGCGATGGGCCAGACCTACGAGCAGTACTTC
CATAMGQTYEQYF
>TRBJ1-6|-|-|TRBV5-1
TGCGCCAGCAGATTCAAGGGAGCGGAATCACCCCTCCACTTT
CASRFKGAESPLHF
>TRBJ1-1|-|-|TRBV6-5
TGTGCCAGCAGTTCCCCTTTTGGGGACACTGAAGCTTTCTTT
CASSSPFGDTEAFF
>TRBJ2-7|TRBD1|few|TRBV4-1
TGCGCCAGCAGCCAGGCCACGACAGGGACCTACGAGCAGTACTTC
CASSQATTGTYEQYF
>TRBJ2-5|-|many|TRBV5-1
TGCGCCAGCAGCGAGCAGTCGGCGCAGCCAGAGACCCAGTACTTC
CASSEQSAQPETQYF
>TRBJ2-1|-|many|TRBV12-3/TRBV12-4
TGTGCCAGCAGTTCTCCATGGGTTAGCAATGAGCAGTTCTTC
CASSSPWVSNEQFF
>TRBJ2-5|-|once|TRBV5-1
TGCGCCAGCAGCTGGAAGGAGGCGGAGACCCAGTACTTC
CASSWKEAETQYF
>TRBJ1-2|-|few|TRBV7-8
TGTGCCAGCAGCTTAGAAACAGGAAGGGGCGCCGGCTATGGCTACACCTTC
CASSLETGRGAGYGYTF
>TRBJ1-4|TRBD1|many|TRBV7-9
TGTGCCAGCAGCTTAGGGTGGACCTGGACAGGGGATGAAAAACTGTTTTTT
CASSLGWTWTGDEKLFF
>TRBJ2-7|TRBD1|-|TRBV20-1
TGCAGTGCCCCCTTAGGACAGGGCTCCTACGAGCAGTACTTC
CSAPLGQGSYEQYF
>TRBJ2-7|-|-|TRBV5-1
TGCGCCAGCAGCGTCAGGGCGGGGGAGCAGTACTTC
CASSVRAGEQYF
>TRBJ1-1|-|few|TRBV15
TGTGCCACCAGCCCCGGGCACTCGGGGCGCGGCACTGAAGCTTTCTTT
CATSPGHSGRGTEAFF
>TRBJ1-6|-|-|TRBV12-3/TRBV12-4
TGTGCCAGCAGTTTAGTGACAGGCGTTTCACCCCTCCACTTT
CASSLVTGVSPLHF
>TRBJ1-5|-|many|TRBV27
TGTGCCAGCAGTTTAGTCCAGGGGATTGGTCAGCCCCAGCATTTT
CASSLVQGIGQPQHF